What follows describes a single T cell receptor (beta chain). CDR3 size: 14 residues. Germline V gives CDR1 MNHNY, CDR2 SVGAGI (reference sequence). V shed 5 bases and J shed 3 bases, with 10 bases lying between them. These data are taken from a study of PD-1 blockade in classical Hodgkin lymphoma. Measured with immunoSEQ multiplex PCR; TCRdb has only the in-frame clones, and not every one. This table has around 150,000 clones, 78% appearing once. Every single patient, without exception, relapsed after autologous stem cell transplantation, and brentuximab vedotin exposure varied. This clonotype was sampled from a human donor with classical Hodgkin lymphoma. The V call is TRBV6-6, the J call TRBJ2-2, with D tentatively TRBD1 (6 bases). The material sequenced was peripheral blood mononuclear cells (PBMCs), taken before the second cycle of nivolumab. CDR3 region: CASSLTGYTGELFF. The DNA of the CDR3 is TGTGCCAGCAGTCTTACAGGGTACACCGGGGAGCTGTTTTTT.